The source of this T cell receptor (beta chain) is a study of T cell responses to AZD1222 COVID-19 vaccine. Germline CDR1 reads MGHRA; CDR2 reads YSYEKL. The length of the CDR3 is 12 residues. V lost 0 bases and J 8 bases, leaving 7 bases between the germline ends. The data were produced by immunoSEQ multiplex PCR, yet TCRdb's version contains in-frame clones alone and is incomplete. Among some 130,000 clones listed, more than 85% were seen once. Pooled in the analysis were second doses at about 4 or about 12 weeks. V is TRBV4-1 and J is TRBJ1-1; D gene ambiguous. The sequences come from peripheral blood, collected 28 days after the second AZD1222 dose. The sequence came from an adult who received the AZD1222 COVID-19 vaccine. The DNA of the CDR3 is TGCGCCAGCAGCCAAGATTTGCTCGAAGCTTTCTTT. Amino acid sequence: CASSQDLLEAFF.